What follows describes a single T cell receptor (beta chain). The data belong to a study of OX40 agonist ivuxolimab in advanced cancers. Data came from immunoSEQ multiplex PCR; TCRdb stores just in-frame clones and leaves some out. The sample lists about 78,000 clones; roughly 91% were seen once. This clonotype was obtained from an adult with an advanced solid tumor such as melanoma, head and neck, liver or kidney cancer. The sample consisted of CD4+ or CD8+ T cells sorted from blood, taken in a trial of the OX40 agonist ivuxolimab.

CDR3 sequence (DNA): TGTGCCACCAGCAGAGAGCCTCGGACTAGCGGGAGTTCCTACGAGCAGTACTTC. This sequence encodes CATSREPRTSGSSYEQYF. The chain combines TRBV15 with TRBJ2-7; TRBD2 matches at 13 bases. This CDR3 has 18 amino acids. J gave up 1 base and V 0 bases, and 6 bases lay outside the gene matches. Per the germline V gene, CDR1 is LNHNV and CDR2 is YYDKDF (reference sequence).